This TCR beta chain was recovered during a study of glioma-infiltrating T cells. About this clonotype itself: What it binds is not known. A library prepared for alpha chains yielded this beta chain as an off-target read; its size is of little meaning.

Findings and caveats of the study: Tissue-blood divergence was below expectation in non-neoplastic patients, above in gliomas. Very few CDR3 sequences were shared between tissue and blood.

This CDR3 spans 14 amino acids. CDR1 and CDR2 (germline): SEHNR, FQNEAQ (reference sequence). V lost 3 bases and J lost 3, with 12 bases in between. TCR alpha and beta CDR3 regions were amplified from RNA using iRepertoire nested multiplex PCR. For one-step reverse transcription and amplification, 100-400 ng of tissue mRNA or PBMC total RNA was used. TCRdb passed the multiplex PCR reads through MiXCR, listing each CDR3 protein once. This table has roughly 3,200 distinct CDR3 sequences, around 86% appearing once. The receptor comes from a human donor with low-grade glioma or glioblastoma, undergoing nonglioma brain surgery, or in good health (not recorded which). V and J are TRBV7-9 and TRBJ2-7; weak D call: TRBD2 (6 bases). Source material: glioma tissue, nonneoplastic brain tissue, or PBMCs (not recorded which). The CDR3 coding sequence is TGTGCCAGCAGCTTCGGGACGGACTACTACGAGCAGTACTTC. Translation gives CASSFGTDYYEQYF.